The sequence of this TCR beta chain was determined in a study of graft-versus-host responses after intestinal transplantation. Study-wide points: GvH clone levels peaked in circulation, and this peak was associated with early post-transplant HvG declines.

A word on this clone: Antigen specificity is unknown.

Trimming took off 3 bases at V and 0 bases at J, with 4 bases between the two ends. The germline gives CDR1 GTSNPN, CDR2 SVGIG (reference sequence). The CDR3 extends over 12 amino acids. The assay was immunoSEQ multiplex PCR, and TCRdb's table has in-frame clones only and misses some. The sample gives roughly 25,000 clones, around 94% of which show up once; 0.82% is in the top ten. The sample consisted of PBMCs, taken around 30 days after intestinal transplant. The sequence came from a human patient who received an intestinal transplant, so some T cells may come from the graft donor. V usage is TRBV30 and J usage is TRBJ2-3; D gene unclear. The CDR3: CAWSESTDTQYF. CDR3 DNA sequence: TGTGCCTGGAGCGAAAGCACAGATACGCAGTATTTT.